This T cell receptor (beta chain) originates from a study of T cell responses to AZD1222 COVID-19 vaccine. This table comes from immunoSEQ multiplex PCR, and its TCRdb copy is limited to in-frame clones, with some not included. The data contain more than 150,000 clones, 92% of them seen just once; the ten biggest clones take up around 1.3%. With regard to this clone: What it binds is not known.

Study-wide points: Clonal diversity may have been underestimated, and the donors were mostly white British, with more females than males. Every sample of the repertoires postdated the peak T cell response. Unmutated variant regions reportedly attract nearly half of all spike-specific TCRs. An increase in Spike-specific TCR breadth and depth was observed after two AZD1222 doses.

CDR3 length: 13 residues. Germline CDR1 MNHEY, CDR2 SVGAGI. Trimming took off 3 bases at V and 5 bases at J, with 10 bases between the two ends. The chain joins TRBV6-5 to TRBJ2-5; perhaps D is TRBD1 or TRBD2 (5 bases each). This receptor was identified in an adult who received the AZD1222 COVID-19 vaccine. The sequencing here drew on peripheral blood, taken 28 days after the second AZD1222 dose. The CDR3 nucleotides are TGTGCCAGCAGTTATTTGGGGGAGGAGACCCAGTACTTC. It encodes CASSYLGEETQYF.